The sequence of this T cell receptor (beta chain) was determined in a study of T cells after yellow fever vaccination. This CDR3 has 15 amino acids. V was trimmed by 1 base and J by 5 bases, leaving 13 bases between them. TCRdb re-derived calls from the 5' RACE reads in MiXCR, one entry per CDR3 protein. The table includes 400,000 or so distinct CDR3 sequences, around a tenth detected once. This clonotype has ten or more counts. The clonotype originates from a man younger than 30 who received the YFV17D yellow fever vaccine. Specimen: PBMCs, collected on the day of the first yellow fever vaccination. The chain uses TRBV12-3 or TRBV12-4 and TRBJ2-3; a possible D gene is TRBD1 (5 bases). The CDR3 region is CASSLDVAGLDTQYF. The CDR3 coding sequence is TGTGCCAGCAGTTTAGATGTGGCAGGGCTAGATACGCAGTATTTT.